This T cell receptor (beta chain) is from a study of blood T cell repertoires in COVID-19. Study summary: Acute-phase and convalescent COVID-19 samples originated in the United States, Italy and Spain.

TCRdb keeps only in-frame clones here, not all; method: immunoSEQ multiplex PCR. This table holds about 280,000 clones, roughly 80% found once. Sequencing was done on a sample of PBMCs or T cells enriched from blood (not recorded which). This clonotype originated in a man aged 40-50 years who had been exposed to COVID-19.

This CDR3 reads CSVDTGTGLSYEQYF. The CDR3 region has the DNA TGCAGCGTTGATACCGGGACAGGGTTATCCTACGAGCAGTACTTC. The rearrangement links TRBV29-1 to TRBJ2-7; 9 nucleotides agree with TRBD1. J lost 1 base, V lost 3 bases, and 7 bases had no gene match. CDR1 and CDR2 from the germline V gene are SQVTM and ANQGSEA. The CDR3 runs 15 residues.